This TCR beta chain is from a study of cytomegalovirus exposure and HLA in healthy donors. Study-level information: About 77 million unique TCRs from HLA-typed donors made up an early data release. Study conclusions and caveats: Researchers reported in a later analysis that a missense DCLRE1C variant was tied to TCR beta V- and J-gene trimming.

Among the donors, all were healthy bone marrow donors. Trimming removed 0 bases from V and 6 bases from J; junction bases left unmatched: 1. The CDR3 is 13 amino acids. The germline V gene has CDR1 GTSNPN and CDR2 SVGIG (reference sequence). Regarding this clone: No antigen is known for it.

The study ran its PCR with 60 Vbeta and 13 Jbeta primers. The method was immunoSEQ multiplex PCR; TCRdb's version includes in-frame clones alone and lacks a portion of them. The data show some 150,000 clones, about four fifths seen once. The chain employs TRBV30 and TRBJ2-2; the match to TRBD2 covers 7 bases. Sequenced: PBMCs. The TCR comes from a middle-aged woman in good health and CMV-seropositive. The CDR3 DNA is TGTGCCTGGAGTGTACGGGGGGCCGGGGAGCTGTTTTTT. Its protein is CAWSVRGAGELFF.